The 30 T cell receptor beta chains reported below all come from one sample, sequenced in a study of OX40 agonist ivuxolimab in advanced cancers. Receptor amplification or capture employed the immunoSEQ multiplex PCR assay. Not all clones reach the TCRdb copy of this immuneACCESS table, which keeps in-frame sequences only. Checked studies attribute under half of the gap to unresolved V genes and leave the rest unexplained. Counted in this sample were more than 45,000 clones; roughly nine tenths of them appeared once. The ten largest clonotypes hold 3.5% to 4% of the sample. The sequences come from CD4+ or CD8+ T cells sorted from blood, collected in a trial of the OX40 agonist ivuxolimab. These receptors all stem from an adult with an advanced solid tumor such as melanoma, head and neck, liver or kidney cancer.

CDR3 sequence: CASSPWGGGPREQFF. In DNA, the CDR3 is TGTGCCAGCAGCCCCTGGGGGGGAGGGCCGCGAGAGCAGTTCTTC. The chain has TRBV6-1 and TRBJ2-1; 7 nucleotides line up with TRBD2. Unmatched junction bases numbered 15, after V lost 6 bases and J lost 10 bases. The CDR3 totals 15 residues. CDR1 MNHNS and CDR2 SASEGT come from the germline V gene.

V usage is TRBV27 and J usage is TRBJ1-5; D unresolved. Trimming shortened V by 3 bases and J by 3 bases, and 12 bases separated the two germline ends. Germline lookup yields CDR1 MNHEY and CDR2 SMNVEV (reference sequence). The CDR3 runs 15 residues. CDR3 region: CASSFGLPPNQPQHF. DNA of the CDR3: TGTGCCAGCAGTTTTGGCCTGCCACCCAATCAGCCCCAGCATTTT.

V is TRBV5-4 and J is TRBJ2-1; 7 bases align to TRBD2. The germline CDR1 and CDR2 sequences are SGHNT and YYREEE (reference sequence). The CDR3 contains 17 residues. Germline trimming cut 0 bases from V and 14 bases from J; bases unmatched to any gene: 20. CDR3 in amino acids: CASSLEPSGPNMGRKFF. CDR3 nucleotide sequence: TGTGCCAGCAGCTTGGAGCCTAGCGGACCTAATATGGGAAGGAAGTTCTTC.

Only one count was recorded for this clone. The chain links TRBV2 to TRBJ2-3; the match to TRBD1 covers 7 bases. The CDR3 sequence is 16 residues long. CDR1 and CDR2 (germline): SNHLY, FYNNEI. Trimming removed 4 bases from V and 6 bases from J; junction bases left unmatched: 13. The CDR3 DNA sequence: TGTGCCAGCAGTGCCCCCCTGGGGACAGTCATCGATACGCAGTATTTT. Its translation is CASSAPLGTVIDTQYF.

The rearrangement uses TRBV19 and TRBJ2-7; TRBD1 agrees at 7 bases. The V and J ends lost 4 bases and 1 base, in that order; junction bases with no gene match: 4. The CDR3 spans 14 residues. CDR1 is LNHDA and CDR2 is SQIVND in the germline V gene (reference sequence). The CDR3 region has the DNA TGTGCCAGTAGTACCCGACAGGGTTCCTACGAGCAGTACTTC. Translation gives CASSTRQGSYEQYF.

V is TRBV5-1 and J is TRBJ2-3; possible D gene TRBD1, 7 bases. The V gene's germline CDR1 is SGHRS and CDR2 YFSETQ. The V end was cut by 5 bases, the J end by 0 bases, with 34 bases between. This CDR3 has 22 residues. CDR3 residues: CASRGKPGQKTQDYGSTDTQYF. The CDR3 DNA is TGCGCCAGCAGAGGTAAGCCGGGACAGAAGACACAGGACTACGGGAGCACAGATACGCAGTATTTT. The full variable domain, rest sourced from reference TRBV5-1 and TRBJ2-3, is KAGVTQTPRYLIKTRGQQVTLSCSPISGHRSVSWYQQTPGQGLQFLFEYFSETQRNKGNFPGRFSGRQFSNSRSEMNVSTLELGDSALYLCASRGKPGQKTQDYGSTDTQYFGPGTRLTVL.

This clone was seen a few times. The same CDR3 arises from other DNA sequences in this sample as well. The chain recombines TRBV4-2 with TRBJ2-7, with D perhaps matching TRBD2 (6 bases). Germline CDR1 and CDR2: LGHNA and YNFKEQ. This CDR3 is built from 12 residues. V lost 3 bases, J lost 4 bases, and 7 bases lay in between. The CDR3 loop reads CASSQAGYEQYF. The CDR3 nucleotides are TGTGCCAGCAGCCAGGCGGGGTACGAGCAGTACTTC.

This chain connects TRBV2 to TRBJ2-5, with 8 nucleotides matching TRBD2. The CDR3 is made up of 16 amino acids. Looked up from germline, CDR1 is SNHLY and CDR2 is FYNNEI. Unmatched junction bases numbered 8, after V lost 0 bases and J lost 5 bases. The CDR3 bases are TGTGCCAGCAGTGAAGCGCGGGGGCGCGGGGGGGAGACCCAGTACTTC. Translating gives CASSEARGRGGETQYF.

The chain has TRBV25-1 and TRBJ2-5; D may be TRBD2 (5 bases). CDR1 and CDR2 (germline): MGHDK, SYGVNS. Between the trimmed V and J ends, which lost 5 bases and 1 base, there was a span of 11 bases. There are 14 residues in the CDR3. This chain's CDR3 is CASSSRGIQETQYF. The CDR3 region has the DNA TGTGCCAGCAGTAGCCGAGGGATCCAAGAGACCCAGTACTTC.

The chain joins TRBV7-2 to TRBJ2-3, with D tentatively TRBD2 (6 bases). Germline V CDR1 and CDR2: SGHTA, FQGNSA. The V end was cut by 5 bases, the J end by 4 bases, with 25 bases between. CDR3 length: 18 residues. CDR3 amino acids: CASSGRAGTPYFADTQYF. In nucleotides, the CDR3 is TGTGCCAGCAGCGGACGAGCCGGGACTCCTTATTTTGCAGATACGCAGTATTTT.

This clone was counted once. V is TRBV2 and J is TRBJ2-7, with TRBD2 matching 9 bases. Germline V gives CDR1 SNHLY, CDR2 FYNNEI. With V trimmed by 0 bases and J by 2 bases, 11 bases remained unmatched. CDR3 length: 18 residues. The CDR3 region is CASSEAGTSGWNPYEQYF. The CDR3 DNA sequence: TGTGCCAGCAGTGAAGCCGGAACTAGCGGGTGGAACCCCTACGAGCAGTACTTC.

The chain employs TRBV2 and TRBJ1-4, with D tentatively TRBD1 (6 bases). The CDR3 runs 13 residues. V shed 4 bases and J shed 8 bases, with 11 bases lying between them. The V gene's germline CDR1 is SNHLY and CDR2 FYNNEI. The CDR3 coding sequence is TGTGCCAGCAGTGGGAGACAGGACGAAAAACTGTTTTTT. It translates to CASSGRQDEKLFF.

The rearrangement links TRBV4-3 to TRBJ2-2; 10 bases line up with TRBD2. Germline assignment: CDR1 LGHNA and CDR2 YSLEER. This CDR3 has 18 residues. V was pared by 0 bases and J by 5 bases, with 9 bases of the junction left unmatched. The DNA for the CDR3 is TGCGCCAGCAGCCAAGATGTGCTAGCGGGAGAAGAGACCGGGGAGCTGTTTTTT. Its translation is CASSQDVLAGEETGELFF.

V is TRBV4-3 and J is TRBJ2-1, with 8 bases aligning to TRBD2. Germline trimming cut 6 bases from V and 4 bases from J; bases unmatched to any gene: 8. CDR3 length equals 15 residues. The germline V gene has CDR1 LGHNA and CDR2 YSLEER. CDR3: CASSRELAEYNEQFF. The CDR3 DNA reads TGCGCCAGCAGTAGAGAACTAGCGGAGTACAATGAGCAGTTCTTC.

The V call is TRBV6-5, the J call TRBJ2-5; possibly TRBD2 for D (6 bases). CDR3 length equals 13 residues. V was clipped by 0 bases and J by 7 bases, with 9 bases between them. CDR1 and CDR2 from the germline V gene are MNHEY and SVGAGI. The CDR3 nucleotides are TGTGCCAGCAGTTACTCGACTAGTGGGACCCAGTACTTC. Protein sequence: CASSYSTSGTQYF.

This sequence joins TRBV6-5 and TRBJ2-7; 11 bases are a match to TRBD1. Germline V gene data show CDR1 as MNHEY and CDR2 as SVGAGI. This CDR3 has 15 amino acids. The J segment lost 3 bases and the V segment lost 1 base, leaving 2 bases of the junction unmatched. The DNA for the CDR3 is TGTGCCAGCAGTTACTTGGGGACAGGGGGCTACGAGCAGTACTTC. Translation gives CASSYLGTGGYEQYF.

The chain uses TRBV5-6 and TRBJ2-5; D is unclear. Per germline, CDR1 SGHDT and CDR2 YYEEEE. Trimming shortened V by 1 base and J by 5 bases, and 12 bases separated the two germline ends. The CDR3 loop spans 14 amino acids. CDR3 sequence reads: CASSLMNKPETQYF. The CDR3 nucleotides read TGTGCCAGCAGCTTGATGAACAAGCCGGAGACCCAGTACTTC.

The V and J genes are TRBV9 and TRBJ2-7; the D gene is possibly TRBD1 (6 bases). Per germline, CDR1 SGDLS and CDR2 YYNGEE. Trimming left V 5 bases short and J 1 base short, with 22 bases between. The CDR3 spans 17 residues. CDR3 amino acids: CASSHSRDTKTSYEQYF. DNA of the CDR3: TGTGCCAGCAGTCATTCCCGGGACACCAAAACATCCTACGAGCAGTACTTC.

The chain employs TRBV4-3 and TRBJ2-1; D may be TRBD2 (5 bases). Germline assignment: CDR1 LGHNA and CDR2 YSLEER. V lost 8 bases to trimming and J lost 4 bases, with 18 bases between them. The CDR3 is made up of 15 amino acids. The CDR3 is CASSPDSSGYNEQFF. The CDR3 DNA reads TGCGCCAGCTCTCCGGACTCCTCGGGGTACAATGAGCAGTTCTTC.

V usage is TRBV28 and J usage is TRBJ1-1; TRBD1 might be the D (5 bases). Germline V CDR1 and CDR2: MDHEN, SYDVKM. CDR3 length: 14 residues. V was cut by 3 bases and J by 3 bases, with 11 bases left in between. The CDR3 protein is CASSLTVYDTEAFF. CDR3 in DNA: TGTGCCAGCAGTTTGACAGTGTATGACACTGAAGCTTTCTTT.

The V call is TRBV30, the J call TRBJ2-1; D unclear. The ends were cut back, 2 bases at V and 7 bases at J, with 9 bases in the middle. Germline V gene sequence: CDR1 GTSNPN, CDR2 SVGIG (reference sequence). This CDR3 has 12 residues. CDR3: CAWSSMSNEQFF. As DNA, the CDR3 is TGTGCCTGGAGTTCTATGTCGAATGAGCAGTTCTTC.

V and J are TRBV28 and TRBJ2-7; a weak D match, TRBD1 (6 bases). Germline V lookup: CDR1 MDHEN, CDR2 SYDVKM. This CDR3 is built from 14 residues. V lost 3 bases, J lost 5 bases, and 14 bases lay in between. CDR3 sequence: CASSLARGVHEQYF. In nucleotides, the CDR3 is TGTGCCAGCAGTTTGGCCAGGGGTGTCCACGAGCAGTACTTC.

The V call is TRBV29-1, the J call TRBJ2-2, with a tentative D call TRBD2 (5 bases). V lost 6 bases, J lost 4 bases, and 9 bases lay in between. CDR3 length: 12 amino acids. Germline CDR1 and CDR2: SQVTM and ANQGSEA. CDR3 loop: CSVLTSTGELFF. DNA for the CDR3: TGCAGCGTCCTAACTAGCACCGGGGAGCTGTTTTTT.

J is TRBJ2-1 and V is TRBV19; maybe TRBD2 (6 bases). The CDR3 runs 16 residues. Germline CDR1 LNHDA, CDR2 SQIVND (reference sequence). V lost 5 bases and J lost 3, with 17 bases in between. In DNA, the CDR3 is TGTGCCAGTAGTCCCATTATGGGCGGGAACTACAATGAGCAGTTCTTC. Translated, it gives CASSPIMGGNYNEQFF.

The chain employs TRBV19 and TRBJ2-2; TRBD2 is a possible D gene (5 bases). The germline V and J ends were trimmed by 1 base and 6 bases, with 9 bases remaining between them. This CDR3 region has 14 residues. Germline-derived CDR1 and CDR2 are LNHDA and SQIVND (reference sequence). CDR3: CASSIGGLSGELFF. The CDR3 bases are TGTGCCAGTAGTATAGGAGGGCTTTCCGGGGAGCTGTTTTTT. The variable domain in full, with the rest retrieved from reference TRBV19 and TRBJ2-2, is DGGITQSPKYLFRKEGQNVTLSCEQNLNHDAMYWYRQDPGQGLRLIYYSQIVNDFQKGDIAEGYSVSREKKESFPLTVTSAQKNPTAFYLCASSIGGLSGELFFGEGSRLTVL.

CDR3 in amino acids: CASSQRAGVYNEQFF. DNA for the CDR3: TGTGCCAGCAGCCAACGGGCGGGGGTCTACAATGAGCAGTTCTTC. This chain joins TRBV7-9 and TRBJ2-1; TRBD2 matches 7 bases. Trimming cost V 5 bases and J 3 bases; bases outside gene matches: 7. The CDR3 consists of 15 residues. Germline CDR1 reads SEHNR; CDR2 reads FQNEAQ (reference sequence).

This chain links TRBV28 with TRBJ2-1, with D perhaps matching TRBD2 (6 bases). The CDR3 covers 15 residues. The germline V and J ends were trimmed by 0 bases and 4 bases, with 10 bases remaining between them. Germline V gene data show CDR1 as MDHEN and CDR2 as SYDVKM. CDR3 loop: CASSLWRDEYNEQFF. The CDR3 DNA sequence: TGTGCCAGCAGTTTATGGCGGGATGAGTACAATGAGCAGTTCTTC.

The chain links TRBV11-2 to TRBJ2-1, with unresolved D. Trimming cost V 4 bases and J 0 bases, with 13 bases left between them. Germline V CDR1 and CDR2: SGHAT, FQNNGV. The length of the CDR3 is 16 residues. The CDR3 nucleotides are TGTGCCAGCAGCTCCTGGTTAGCCGACTCCTACAATGAGCAGTTCTTC. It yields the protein CASSSWLADSYNEQFF.

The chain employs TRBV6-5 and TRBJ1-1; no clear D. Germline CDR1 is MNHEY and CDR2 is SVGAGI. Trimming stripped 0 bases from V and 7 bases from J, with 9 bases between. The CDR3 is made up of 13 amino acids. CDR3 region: CASSYSNTDEAFF. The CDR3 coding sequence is TGTGCCAGCAGTTACTCGAACACGGATGAAGCTTTCTTT.

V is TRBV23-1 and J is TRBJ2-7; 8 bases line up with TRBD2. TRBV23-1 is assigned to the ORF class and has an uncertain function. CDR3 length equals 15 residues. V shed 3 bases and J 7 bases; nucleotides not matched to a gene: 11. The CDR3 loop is CASSHIRGLVGEQYF. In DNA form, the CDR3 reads TGCGCCAGCAGTCATATACGGGGACTAGTGGGTGAGCAGTACTTC.